The 22 T cell receptor beta chains reported below all come from one sample, sequenced in a study of blood T cells in healthy people across ages. Primed by a sample-barcoded 5' primer and a J-beta primer mix, a second PCR proceeded for roughly 6 to 12 cycles. One entry per CDR3 protein, called by TCRdb with MiXCR from the 5' RACE reads. The table has 650,000 to 950,000 distinct CDR3 sequences, around two fifths seen once. The sequenced sample was blood. Receptor source: a man in his fifties or sixties in good health.

This clonotype was detected once. J is TRBJ1-2 and V is TRBV6-2 or TRBV6-3; D uncertain. The CDR3 has 14 amino acids. Looked up from germline, CDR1 is MNHEY and CDR2 is SVGEGT. V lost 2 bases to trimming and J lost 4 bases, with 11 bases between them. The CDR3 DNA is TGTGCCAGCAGTTACGATGTGACCATCTATGGCTACACCTTC. Amino acid sequence: CASSYDVTIYGYTF.

The gene calls are TRBV7-9 and TRBJ2-5; 7 bases align to TRBD2. V was pared by 2 bases and J by 2 bases, with 14 bases of the junction left unmatched. The CDR3 covers 18 residues. Per the germline V gene, CDR1 is SEHNR and CDR2 is FQNEAQ (reference sequence). In DNA form, the CDR3 reads TGTGCCAGCAGCTTACGCCGACTCGGAGCGGGGTCACAAGAGACCCAGTACTTC. Protein product: CASSLRRLGAGSQETQYF.

This chain connects TRBV6-5 to TRBJ1-1; D is ambiguous. The ends were cut back, 7 bases at V and 1 base at J, with 10 bases in the middle. Germline CDR1 and CDR2: MNHEY and SVGAGI. The CDR3 totals 13 residues. CDR3 protein: CASNSRQNTEAFF. CDR3 coding DNA: TGTGCCAGCAACTCCCGGCAGAACACTGAAGCTTTCTTT.

This clonotype has a count of ten or more. This chain joins TRBV12-3 or TRBV12-4 and TRBJ2-1; D gene uncertain. Deletions cut 0 bases from V and 4 bases from J, with 7 bases between. The CDR3 contains 14 residues. CDR3 DNA sequence: TGTGCCAGCAGTTTAGCTGGCAGATACAATGAGCAGTTCTTC. Translating it yields CASSLAGRYNEQFF.

The chain joins TRBV20-1 to TRBJ2-5, with TRBD1 as a possible D gene (5 bases). V lost 6 bases to trimming and J lost 5 bases, with 28 bases between them. This CDR3 comprises 17 residues. CDR1 is DFQATT and CDR2 is SNEGSKA in the germline V gene (reference sequence). This CDR3 reads CSARTSRDGILMETQYF. In DNA, the CDR3 is TGCAGTGCACGGACATCCAGGGATGGAATACTAATGGAGACCCAGTACTTC.

The chain combines TRBV14 with TRBJ2-1; a possible D gene is TRBD1 (6 bases). Trimming took 2 bases from V and 10 from J, leaving 21 bases between them. The CDR3 covers 16 residues. Per germline, CDR1 SGHDN and CDR2 FVKESK. In nucleotides, the CDR3 is TGTGCCAGCAGCCAATTTTTTTCGGGAACTACAGGGGAGCAGTTCTTC. Its translation: CASSQFFSGTTGEQFF.

The table lists this clonotype with a few counts. The chain employs TRBV29-1 and TRBJ2-5; tentative D call: TRBD2 (7 bases). The V gene's germline CDR1 is SQVTM and CDR2 ANQGSEA. The CDR3 runs 14 residues. The V gene lost 5 bases and the J gene lost 2 bases, with 15 bases spanning the gap. CDR3 in amino acids: CSVPLRGGQETQYF. CDR3 nucleotides: TGCAGCGTTCCCCTAAGGGGGGGGCAAGAGACCCAGTACTTC.

A few counts support this clonotype. This CDR3 is CASRDRSSNQPQHF. The CDR3 coding sequence is TGTGCCAGCCGGGACAGGAGTAGCAATCAGCCCCAGCATTTT. The chain uses TRBV2 and TRBJ1-5, with 8 bases lining up with TRBD1. After removal of 8 bases from V and 0 bases from J, the junction contained 3 bases not matched to a gene. The CDR3 has 14 residues. The germline V gene encodes CDR1 SNHLY and CDR2 FYNNEI. Full variable domain (rest looked up from reference TRBV2 and TRBJ1-5): EPEVTQTPSHQVTQMGQEVILRCVPISNHLYFYWYRQILGQKVEFLVSFYNNEISEKSEIFDDQFSVERPDGSNFTLKIRSTKLEDSAMYFCASRDRSSNQPQHFGDGTRLSIL.

The chain employs TRBV3-1 and TRBJ1-6; D gene uncertain. The V gene lost 0 bases and the J gene lost 7 bases, with 10 bases spanning the gap. CDR1 is LGHDT, CDR2 YNNKEL, per germline (reference sequence). The CDR3 is 15 residues long. The CDR3 reads CASSQDSRRNSPLHF. In DNA, the CDR3 is TGTGCCAGCAGCCAAGATAGCCGACGGAATTCACCCCTCCACTTT. Based on the CDR3 plus reference TRBV3-1 and TRBJ1-6, the full variable domain is DTAVSQTPKYLVTQMGNDKSIKCEQNLGHDTMYWYKQDSKKFLKIMFSYNNKELIINETVPNRFSPKSPDKAHLNLHINSLELGDSAVYFCASSQDSRRNSPLHFGNGTRLTVT.

This chain joins TRBV29-1 and TRBJ2-4, with D perhaps matching TRBD2 (6 bases). Germline values: CDR1 SQVTM, CDR2 ANQGSEA. The V end lost 7 bases, the J end lost 6 bases, and 16 bases lay between the germline ends. The CDR3 covers 13 residues. The CDR3, as DNA: TGCAGCGGGCGGGCCCCCGGGGGAAACATTCAGTACTTC. Its translation: CSGRAPGGNIQYF. Complete variable domain (other parts from reference TRBV29-1 and TRBJ2-4): SAVISQKPSRDICQRGTSLTIQCQVDSQVTMMFWYRQQPGQSLTLIATANQGSEATYESGFVIDKFPISRPNLTFSTLTVSNMSPEDSSIYLCSGRAPGGNIQYFGAGTRLSVL.

The V call is TRBV11-2, the J call TRBJ2-7, with 8 bases lining up with TRBD1. The CDR3 is made up of 15 amino acids. From germline, CDR1 is SGHAT and CDR2 FQNNGV. V was clipped by 0 bases and J by 7 bases; unmatched bases: 8. CDR3 loop: CASSLEGTGSMEQYF. The CDR3, as DNA: TGTGCCAGCAGCTTAGAAGGGACAGGATCGATGGAGCAGTACTTC.

The sample holds one count of this clonotype. The chain couples TRBV7-8 to TRBJ2-3, with 9 bases lining up with TRBD1. With 3 bases clipped from V and 3 bases from J, the junction kept 4 bases outside the gene matches. The germline gives CDR1 SGHVS, CDR2 FQNEAQ. This CDR3 is built from 15 residues. The CDR3 DNA reads as TGTGCCAGCAGCTTCGACAGGGGGAGGACAGATACGCAGTATTTT. Protein sequence: CASSFDRGRTDTQYF.

The chain couples TRBV28 to TRBJ1-4, with D perhaps TRBD1 (5 bases). Germline CDR1 MDHEN, CDR2 SYDVKM. V was pared by 8 bases and J by 8 bases, with 18 bases between. The CDR3 loop spans 14 amino acids. The CDR3 coding sequence is TGTGCCAGCGTTGAGAAGGGGCGGGGGGAAAAACTGTTTTTT. It is translated as CASVEKGRGEKLFF.

The chain has TRBV30 and TRBJ2-6; a possible D gene is TRBD1 (6 bases). Trimming pared 2 bases from V and 0 bases from J, leaving 11 bases between. The germline CDR1 and CDR2 sequences are GTSNPN and SVGIG (reference sequence). The CDR3 spans 16 residues. CDR3 nucleotide sequence: TGTGCCTGGAGTTTTGGGACAAGCTCTGGGGCCAACGTCCTGACTTTC. It is translated as CAWSFGTSSGANVLTF.

The gene calls are TRBV6-6 and TRBJ1-2; TRBD1 matches at 8 bases. The CDR3 extends over 14 amino acids. Unmatched junction bases numbered 4, after V lost 0 bases and J lost 7 bases. Germline V gene sequence: CDR1 MNHNY, CDR2 SVGAGI (reference sequence). CDR3 nucleotide sequence: TGTGCCAGCAGTTACTCGGACAGGGAGGCTGGCTACACCTTC. Translated: CASSYSDREAGYTF.

This sequence joins TRBV7-2 and TRBJ1-2; D is undetermined. Trimming shortened V by 5 bases and J by 3 bases, and 16 bases separated the two germline ends. The CDR3 is made up of 15 amino acids. Germline-derived CDR1 and CDR2 are SGHTA and FQGNSA. As DNA, the CDR3 is TGTGCCAGCAGCACAGAACCGCTGGCACACTATGGCTACACCTTC. This encodes CASSTEPLAHYGYTF.

The rearrangement links TRBV6-6 to TRBJ1-2; 9 positions agree with TRBD1. Germline loops: CDR1 MNHNY, CDR2 SVGAGI (reference sequence). V gave up 7 bases and J gave up 7 bases; unmatched junction bases: 7. The CDR3 is 13 residues long. In nucleotides, the CDR3 is TGTGCCAGCAACTTACAGGGGGCTGGTGGCTACACCTTC. Translation gives CASNLQGAGGYTF.

V is TRBV30 and J is TRBJ1-1; D possibly corresponds to TRBD1 (6 bases). CDR1 is GTSNPN, CDR2 SVGIG, per germline (reference sequence). CDR3 length equals 14 residues. V lost 4 bases and J lost 4, with 16 bases in between. The CDR3 loop reads CAWTTLGGLTEAFF. In DNA form, the CDR3 reads TGTGCCTGGACCACGTTGGGGGGGCTCACTGAAGCTTTCTTT.

This clonotype has a count of ten or more. The rearrangement links TRBV29-1 to TRBJ2-7; D is ambiguous. This CDR3 spans 14 amino acids. Germline CDR1 SQVTM, CDR2 ANQGSEA. Trimming removed 5 bases at V and 0 bases at J, with 14 bases between. The CDR3 DNA sequence: TGCAGCGTTTCCGGGTCCGCTTCCTCCTACGAGCAGTACTTC. Translating it yields CSVSGSASSYEQYF.

This clonotype was observed a few times. The J gene is TRBJ2-4, the V gene TRBV4-1; D tentatively reads TRBD1 or TRBD2 (5 bases each). The end of the DNA is better explained by TRBJ2-7, so the J call may be wrong. The CDR3 totals 16 residues. The V gene's germline CDR1 is MGHRA and CDR2 YSYEKL. CDR3 region: CASRHRWDLPADEQYF. CDR3 bases: TGCGCCAGCAGGCACCGATGGGACCTGCCGGCGGACGAGCAGTACTTC.

This clonotype was seen more than once but under ten times. The chain carries TRBV7-2 and TRBJ2-1; D remains unclear. TRBJ2-7 explains the end of the DNA better; the J call may be wrong. Germline assignment: CDR1 SGHTA and CDR2 FQGNSA. This CDR3 spans 15 amino acids. In DNA form, the CDR3 reads TGTGCCAGCAGCTTAACCCCCCAATCGTCGAGGGAGCAGTACTTC. Translated: CASSLTPQSSREQYF.

The J gene is TRBJ2-7, the V gene TRBV20-1; weak D call: TRBD1 (6 bases). The V gene's germline CDR1 is DFQATT and CDR2 SNEGSKA (reference sequence). The CDR3 has 16 amino acids. Deletions cut 1 base from V and 3 bases from J, with 19 bases between. DNA of the CDR3: TGCAGTGCTAGAGGGACAGCTAGCAAGAGTTACTACGAGCAGTACTTC. As protein: CSARGTASKSYYEQYF.